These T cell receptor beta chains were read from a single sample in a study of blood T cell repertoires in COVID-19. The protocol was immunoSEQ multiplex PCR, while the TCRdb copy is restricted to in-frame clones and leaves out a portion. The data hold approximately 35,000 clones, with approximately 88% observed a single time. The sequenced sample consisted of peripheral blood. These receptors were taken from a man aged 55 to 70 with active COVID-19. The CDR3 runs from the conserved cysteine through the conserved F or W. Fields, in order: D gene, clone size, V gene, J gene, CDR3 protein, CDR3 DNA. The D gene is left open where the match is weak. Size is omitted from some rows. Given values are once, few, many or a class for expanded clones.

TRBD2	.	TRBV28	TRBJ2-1	CASRAGGSFYNEQFF	TGTGCCAGCAGGGCGGGGGGCAGTTTTTACAATGAGCAGTTCTTC
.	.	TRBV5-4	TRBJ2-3	CASSLTARTDTQYF	TGTGCCAGCAGCTTAACGGCGAGGACAGATACGCAGTATTTT
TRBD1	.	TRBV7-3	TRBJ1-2	CASSLNGTGRSWDYGYTF	TGTGCCAGCAGCTTAAACGGGACAGGGAGGTCCTGGGACTATGGCTACACCTTC
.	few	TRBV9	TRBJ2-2	CASSVNPTGELFF	TGTGCCAGCAGCGTCAATCCCACCGGGGAGCTGTTTTTT
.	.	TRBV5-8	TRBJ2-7	CASSFSGTGDYEQYF	TGTGCCAGCAGCTTCTCCGGGACTGGGGACTACGAGCAGTACTTC
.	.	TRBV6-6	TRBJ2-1	CASSYPGTEQFF	TGTGCCAGCAGTTACCCGGGAACCGAGCAGTTCTTC
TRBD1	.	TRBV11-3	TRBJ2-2	CASSLGGQGASGELFF	TGTGCCAGCAGCTTAGGAGGACAGGGGGCTTCCGGGGAGCTGTTTTTT
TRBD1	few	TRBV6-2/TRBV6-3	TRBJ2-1	CASSYSRDRAYNEQFF	TGTGCCAGCAGTTACTCCCGAGACAGGGCCTACAATGAGCAGTTCTTC
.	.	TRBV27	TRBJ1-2	CASSLSGANYGYTF	TGTGCCAGCAGTTTATCAGGAGCTAACTATGGCTACACCTTC
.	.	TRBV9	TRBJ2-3	CASSVVPGSTDTQYF	TGTGCCAGCAGCGTAGTTCCAGGGAGCACAGATACGCAGTATTTT
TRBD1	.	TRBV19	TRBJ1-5	CASSPPGQINQPQHF	TGTGCCAGTAGTCCGCCGGGACAGATCAATCAGCCCCAGCATTTT
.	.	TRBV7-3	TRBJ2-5	CASSFAGAETQYF	TGTGCCAGCAGCTTTGCGGGGGCCGAGACCCAGTACTTC
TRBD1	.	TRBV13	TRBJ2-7	CASSSYGSGGYEQYF	TGTGCCAGCAGCTCATATGGGTCAGGGGGCTACGAGCAGTACTTC
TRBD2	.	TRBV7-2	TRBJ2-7	CASSHGLAGGSYEQYF	TGTGCCAGCAGCCACGGACTAGCGGGAGGTTCCTACGAGCAGTACTTC
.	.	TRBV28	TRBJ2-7	CASRAGSYEQYF	TGTGCCAGCCGGGCGGGATCCTACGAGCAGTACTTC
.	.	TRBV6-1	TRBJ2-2	CASRAQGGELFF	TGTGCCAGCAGGGCTCAGGGCGGGGAGCTGTTTTTT
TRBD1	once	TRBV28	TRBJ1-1	CASTGQGNTEAFF	TGTGCCAGCACCGGACAGGGGAACACTGAAGCTTTCTTT
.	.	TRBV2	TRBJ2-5	CASSRQATQYF	TGTGCCAGCAGTCGCCAGGCGACCCAGTACTTC
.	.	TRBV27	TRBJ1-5	CASSFGGGTQPQHF	TGTGCCAGCAGCTTTGGGGGGGGCACTCAGCCCCAGCATTTT
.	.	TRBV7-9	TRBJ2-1	CASSLVQNEQFF	TGTGCCAGCAGCTTAGTTCAGAATGAGCAGTTCTTC
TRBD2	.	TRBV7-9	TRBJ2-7	CASSSHSGSSYEQYF	TGTGCCAGCAGCTCCCATAGCGGGTCCTCCTACGAGCAGTACTTC
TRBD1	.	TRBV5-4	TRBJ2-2	CASSLLGQGATGELFF	TGTGCCAGCAGCTTGTTGGGGCAGGGGGCCACCGGGGAGCTGTTTTTT
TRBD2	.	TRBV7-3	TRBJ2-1	CASSLTSGSWANEQFF	TGTGCCAGCAGCTTAACTAGCGGGAGCTGGGCCAATGAGCAGTTCTTC
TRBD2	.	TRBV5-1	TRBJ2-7	CASGLAGVGPYEQYF	TGCGCCAGCGGTCTAGCGGGAGTTGGGCCCTACGAGCAGTACTTC
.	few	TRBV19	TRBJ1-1	CASSSGAEAFF	TGTGCCAGTAGTTCAGGGGCTGAAGCTTTCTTT
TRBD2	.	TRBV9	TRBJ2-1	CASSVVAGVGNEQFF	TGTGCCAGCAGCGTAGTGGCGGGAGTGGGCAATGAGCAGTTCTTC
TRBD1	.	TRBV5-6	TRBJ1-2	CASSGGQVGYTF	TGTGCCAGCAGCGGGGGACAGGTCGGCTACACCTTC